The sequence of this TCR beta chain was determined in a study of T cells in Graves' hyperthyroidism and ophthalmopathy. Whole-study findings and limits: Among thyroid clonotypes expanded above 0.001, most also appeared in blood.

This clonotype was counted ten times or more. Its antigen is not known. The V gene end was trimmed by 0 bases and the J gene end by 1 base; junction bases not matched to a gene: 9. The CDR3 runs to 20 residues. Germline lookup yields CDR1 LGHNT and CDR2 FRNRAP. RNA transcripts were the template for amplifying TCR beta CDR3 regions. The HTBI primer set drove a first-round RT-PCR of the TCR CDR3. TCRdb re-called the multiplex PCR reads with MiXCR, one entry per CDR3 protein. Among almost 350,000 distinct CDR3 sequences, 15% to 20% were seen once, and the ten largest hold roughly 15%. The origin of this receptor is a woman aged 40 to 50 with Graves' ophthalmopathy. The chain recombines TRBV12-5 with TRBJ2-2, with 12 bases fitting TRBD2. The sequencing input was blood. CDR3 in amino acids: CASGLVAALAGGKNTGELFF. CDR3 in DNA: TGTGCTAGTGGTTTGGTAGCGGCGCTAGCGGGAGGGAAGAACACCGGGGAGCTGTTTTTT.